This T cell receptor beta chain is drawn from a study of vaccination and CD4 T cells after COVID-19. Study context: Post-vaccine specimens were obtained a median roughly 70 days after dose two (range 14 to 241).

The Oncomine TCR Beta short-read assay sequenced DNA from cultured CD4+ T cells. TCRdb re-called the PCR reads with MiXCR, one entry per CDR3 protein. The table lists thousands of distinct CDR3 sequences, about half of them singletons. Germline lookup yields CDR1 MNHNS and CDR2 SASEGT. Trimming removed 1 base from V and 4 bases from J, with 8 bases in between. The CDR3 extends over 13 amino acids. The treatment here: approximately 9-day PBMC culture with coronavirus spike peptide pools or control peptides (ViraFEST assay). These CD4+ T cells came from an unexposed donor, sampled before the COVID-19 pandemic (2011-2018). ViraFEST used peptide pools to expand antigen-specific T cells and subsequently sequenced their TCRs. As regards this clonotype: The target antigen is unknown.

The genes are TRBV6-1 and TRBJ2-7; the D is unclear. The origin of this receptor is a human donor in good health. The sequencing input was CD4+ T cells from blood, cultured in vitro. Here the CDR3 reads CASSEGFYYEQYF. CDR3 nucleotides: TGTGCCAGCAGTGAAGGTTTCTATTACGAGCAGTACTTC.